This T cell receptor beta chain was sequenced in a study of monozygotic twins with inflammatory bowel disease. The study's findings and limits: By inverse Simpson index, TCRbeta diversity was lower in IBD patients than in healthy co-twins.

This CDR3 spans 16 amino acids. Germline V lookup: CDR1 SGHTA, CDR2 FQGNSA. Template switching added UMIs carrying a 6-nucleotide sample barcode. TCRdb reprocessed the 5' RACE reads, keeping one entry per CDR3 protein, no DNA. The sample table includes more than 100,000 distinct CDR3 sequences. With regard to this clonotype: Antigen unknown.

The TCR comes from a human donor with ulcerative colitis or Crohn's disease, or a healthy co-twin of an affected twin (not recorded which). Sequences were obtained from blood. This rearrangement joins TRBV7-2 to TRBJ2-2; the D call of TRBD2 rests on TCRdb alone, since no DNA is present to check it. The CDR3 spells CASSRGGTSNTGELFF.